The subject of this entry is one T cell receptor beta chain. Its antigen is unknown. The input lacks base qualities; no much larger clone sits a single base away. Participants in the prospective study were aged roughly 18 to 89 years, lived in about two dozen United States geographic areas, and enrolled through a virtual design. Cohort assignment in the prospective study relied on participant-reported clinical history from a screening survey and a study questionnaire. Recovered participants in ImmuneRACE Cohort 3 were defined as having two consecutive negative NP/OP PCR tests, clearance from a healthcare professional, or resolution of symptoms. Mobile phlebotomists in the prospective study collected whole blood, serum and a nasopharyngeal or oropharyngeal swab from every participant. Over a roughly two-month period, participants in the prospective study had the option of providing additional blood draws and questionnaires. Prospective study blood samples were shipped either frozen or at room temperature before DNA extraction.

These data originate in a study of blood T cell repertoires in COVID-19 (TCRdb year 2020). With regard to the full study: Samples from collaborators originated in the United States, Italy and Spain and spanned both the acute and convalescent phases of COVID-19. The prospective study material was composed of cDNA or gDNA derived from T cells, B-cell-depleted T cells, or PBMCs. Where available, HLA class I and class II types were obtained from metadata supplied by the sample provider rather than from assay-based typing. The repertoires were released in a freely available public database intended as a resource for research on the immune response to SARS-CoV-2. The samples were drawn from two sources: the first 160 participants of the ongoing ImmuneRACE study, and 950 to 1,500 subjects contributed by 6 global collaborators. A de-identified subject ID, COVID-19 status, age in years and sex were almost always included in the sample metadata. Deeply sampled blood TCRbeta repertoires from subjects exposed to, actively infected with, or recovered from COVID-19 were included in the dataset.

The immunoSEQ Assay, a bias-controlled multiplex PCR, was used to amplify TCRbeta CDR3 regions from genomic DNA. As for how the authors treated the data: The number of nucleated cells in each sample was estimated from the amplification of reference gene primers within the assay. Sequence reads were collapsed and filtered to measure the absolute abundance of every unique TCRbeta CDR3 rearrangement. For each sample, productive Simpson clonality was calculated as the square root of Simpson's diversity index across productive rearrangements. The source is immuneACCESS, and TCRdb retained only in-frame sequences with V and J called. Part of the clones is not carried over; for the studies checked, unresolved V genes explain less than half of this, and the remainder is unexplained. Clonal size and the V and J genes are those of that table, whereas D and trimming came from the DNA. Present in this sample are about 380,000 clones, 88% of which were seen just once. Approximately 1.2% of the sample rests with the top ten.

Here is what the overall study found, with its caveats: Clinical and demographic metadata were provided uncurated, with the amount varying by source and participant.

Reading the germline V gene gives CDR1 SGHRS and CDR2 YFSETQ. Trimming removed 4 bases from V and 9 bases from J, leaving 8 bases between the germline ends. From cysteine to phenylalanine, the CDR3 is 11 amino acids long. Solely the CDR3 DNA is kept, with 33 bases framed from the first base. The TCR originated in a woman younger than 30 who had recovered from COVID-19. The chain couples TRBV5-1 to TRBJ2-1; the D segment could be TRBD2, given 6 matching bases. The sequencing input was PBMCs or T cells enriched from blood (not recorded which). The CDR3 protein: CASSGGVEQFF. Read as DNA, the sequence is TGCGCCAGCAGCGGCGGGGTTGAGCAGTTCTTC.